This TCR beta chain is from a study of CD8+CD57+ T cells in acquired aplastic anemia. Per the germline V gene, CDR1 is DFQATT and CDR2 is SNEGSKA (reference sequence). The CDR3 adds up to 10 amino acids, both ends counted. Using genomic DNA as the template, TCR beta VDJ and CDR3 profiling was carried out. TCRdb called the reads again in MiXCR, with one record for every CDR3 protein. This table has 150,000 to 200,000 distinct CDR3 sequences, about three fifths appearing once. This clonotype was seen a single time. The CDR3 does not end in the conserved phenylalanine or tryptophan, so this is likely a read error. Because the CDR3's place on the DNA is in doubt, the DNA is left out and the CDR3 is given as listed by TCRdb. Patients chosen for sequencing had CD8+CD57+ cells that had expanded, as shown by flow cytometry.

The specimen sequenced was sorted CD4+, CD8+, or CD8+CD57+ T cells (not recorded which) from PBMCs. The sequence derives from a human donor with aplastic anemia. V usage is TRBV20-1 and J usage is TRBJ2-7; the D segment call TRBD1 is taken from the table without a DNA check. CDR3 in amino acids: CSATSQGAGG.